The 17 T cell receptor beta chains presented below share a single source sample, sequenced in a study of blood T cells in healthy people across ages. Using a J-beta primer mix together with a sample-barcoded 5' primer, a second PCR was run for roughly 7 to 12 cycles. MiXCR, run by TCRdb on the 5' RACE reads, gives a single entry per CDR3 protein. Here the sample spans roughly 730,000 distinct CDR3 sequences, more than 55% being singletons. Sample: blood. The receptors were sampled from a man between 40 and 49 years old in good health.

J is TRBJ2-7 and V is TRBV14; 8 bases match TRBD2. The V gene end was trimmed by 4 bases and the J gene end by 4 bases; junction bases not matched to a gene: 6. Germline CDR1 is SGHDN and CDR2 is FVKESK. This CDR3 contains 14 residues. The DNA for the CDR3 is TGTGCCAGCAGCCCGAGCGGGAGCTGGTACGAGCAGTACTTC. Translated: CASSPSGSWYEQYF.

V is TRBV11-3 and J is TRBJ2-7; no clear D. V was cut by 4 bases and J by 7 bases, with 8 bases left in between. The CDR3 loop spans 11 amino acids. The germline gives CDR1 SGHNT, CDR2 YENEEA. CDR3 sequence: CASSSQLEQYF. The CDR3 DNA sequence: TGTGCCAGCAGCTCCCAATTGGAGCAGTACTTC.

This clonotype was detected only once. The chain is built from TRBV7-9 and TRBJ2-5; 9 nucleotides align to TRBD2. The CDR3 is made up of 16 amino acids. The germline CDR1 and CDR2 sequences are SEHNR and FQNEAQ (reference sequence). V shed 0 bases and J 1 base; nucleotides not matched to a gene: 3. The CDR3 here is CASSLAGAGGQETQYF. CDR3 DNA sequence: TGTGCCAGCAGCTTAGCCGGAGCGGGGGGCCAAGAGACCCAGTACTTC.

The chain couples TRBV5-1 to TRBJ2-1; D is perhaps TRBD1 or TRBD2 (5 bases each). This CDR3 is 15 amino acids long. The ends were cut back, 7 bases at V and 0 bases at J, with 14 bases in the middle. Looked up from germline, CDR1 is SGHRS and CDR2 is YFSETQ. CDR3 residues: CASLREGSSYNEQFF. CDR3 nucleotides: TGCGCCAGCCTGAGAGAGGGGAGCTCCTACAATGAGCAGTTCTTC.

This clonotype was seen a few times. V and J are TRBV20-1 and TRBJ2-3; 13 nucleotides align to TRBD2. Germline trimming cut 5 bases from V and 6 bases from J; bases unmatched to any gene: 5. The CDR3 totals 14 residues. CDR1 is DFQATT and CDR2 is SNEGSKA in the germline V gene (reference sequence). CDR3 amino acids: CSARLAGGFDTQYF. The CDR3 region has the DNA TGCAGTGCTCGACTAGCGGGAGGATTTGATACGCAGTATTTT.

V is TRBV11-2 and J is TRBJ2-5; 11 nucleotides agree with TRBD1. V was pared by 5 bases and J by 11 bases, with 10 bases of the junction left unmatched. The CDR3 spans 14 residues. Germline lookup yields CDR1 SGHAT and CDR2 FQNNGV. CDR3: CASSRGQGVDEQYF. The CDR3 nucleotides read TGTGCCAGCAGCCGGGGACAGGGGGTAGATGAGCAGTACTTC.

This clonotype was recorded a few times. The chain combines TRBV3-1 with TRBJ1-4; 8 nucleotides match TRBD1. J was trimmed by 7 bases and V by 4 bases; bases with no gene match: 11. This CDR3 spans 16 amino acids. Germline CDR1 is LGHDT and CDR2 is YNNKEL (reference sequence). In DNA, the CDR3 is TGTGCCAGCAGCCGCAACGGACAGGGCGTGTCTGAAAAACTGTTTTTT. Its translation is CASSRNGQGVSEKLFF.

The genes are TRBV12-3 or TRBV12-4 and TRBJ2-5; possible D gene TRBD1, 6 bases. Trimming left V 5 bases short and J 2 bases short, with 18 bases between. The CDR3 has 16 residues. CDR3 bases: TGTGCCAGCAGTCAACCTTGGACAGATTCTCAAGAGACCCAGTACTTC. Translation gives CASSQPWTDSQETQYF.

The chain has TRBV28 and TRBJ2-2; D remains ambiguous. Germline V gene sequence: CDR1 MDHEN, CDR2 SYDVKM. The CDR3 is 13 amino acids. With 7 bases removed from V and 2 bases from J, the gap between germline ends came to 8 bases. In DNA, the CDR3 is TGTGCCAGCATCCAGCTTAACACCGGGGAGCTGTTTTTT. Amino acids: CASIQLNTGELFF.

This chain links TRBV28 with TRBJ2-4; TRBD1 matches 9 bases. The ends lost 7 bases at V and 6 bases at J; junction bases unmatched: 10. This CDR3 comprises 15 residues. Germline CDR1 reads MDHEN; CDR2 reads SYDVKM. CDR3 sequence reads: CASIESGQGINIQYF. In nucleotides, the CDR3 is TGTGCCAGCATCGAAAGCGGACAGGGGATAAACATTCAGTACTTC.

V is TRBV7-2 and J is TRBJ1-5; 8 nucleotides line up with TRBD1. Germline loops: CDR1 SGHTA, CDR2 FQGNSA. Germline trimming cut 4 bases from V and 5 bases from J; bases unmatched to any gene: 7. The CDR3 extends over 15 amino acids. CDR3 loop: CASSSPGTGDQPQHF. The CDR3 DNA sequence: TGTGCCAGCAGCTCCCCCGGGACAGGTGATCAGCCCCAGCATTTT.

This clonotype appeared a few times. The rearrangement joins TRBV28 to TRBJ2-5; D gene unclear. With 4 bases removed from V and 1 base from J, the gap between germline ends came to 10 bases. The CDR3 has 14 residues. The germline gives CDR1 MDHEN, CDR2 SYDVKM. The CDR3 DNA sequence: TGTGCCAGCAGTTCACGGCAGGTCCAAGAGACCCAGTACTTC. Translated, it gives CASSSRQVQETQYF.

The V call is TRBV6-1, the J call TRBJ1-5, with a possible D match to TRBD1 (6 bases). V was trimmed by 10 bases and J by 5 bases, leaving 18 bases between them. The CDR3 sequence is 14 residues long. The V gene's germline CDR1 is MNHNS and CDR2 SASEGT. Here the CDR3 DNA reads TGTGCCACCGCCCTAGACAGGATCGATCAGCCCCAGCATTTT. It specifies CATALDRIDQPQHF.

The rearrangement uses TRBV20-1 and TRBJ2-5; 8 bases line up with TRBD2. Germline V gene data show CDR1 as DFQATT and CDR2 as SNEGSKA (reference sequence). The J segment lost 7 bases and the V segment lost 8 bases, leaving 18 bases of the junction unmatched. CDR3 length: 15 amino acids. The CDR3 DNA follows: TGCAGTTCCTCTCTTAGGCGGGGGGCCCCCGGGACCCAGTACTTC. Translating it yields CSSSLRRGAPGTQYF.

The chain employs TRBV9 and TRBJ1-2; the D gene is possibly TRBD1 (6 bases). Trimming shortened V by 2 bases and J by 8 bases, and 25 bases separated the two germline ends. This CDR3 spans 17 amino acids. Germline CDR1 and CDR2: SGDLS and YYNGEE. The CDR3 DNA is TGTGCCAGCAGCGTTTTTAACCGGGGGGACAAAGGCGAAGGCTACACCTTC. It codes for CASSVFNRGDKGEGYTF.

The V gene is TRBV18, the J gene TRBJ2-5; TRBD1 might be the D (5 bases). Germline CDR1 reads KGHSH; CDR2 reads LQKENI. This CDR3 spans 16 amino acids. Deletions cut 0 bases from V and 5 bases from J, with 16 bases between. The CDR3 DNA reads TGTGCCAGCTCACCACCTGACAGCACATTCCAGGAGACCCAGTACTTC. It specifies CASSPPDSTFQETQYF.

The CDR3 coding sequence is TGCAGCGTAGATAATGGGGGCCATGAGCAGTTCTTC. Translating gives CSVDNGGHEQFF. This chain links TRBV29-1 with TRBJ2-1, with D possibly TRBD1 on 6 matching bases. V was cut by 6 bases and J by 8 bases, with 14 bases left in between. CDR3 length: 12 residues. Germline V lookup: CDR1 SQVTM, CDR2 ANQGSEA.